The T cell receptor beta chain described here comes from a study of blood T cell repertoires in COVID-19. As for the study in general: The United States, Italy and Spain provided the acute and convalescent COVID-19 samples. Sources were T cells, B-cell-depleted T cells, or PBMCs; the material itself was cDNA or gDNA.

This table comes from immunoSEQ multiplex PCR, and its TCRdb copy is limited to in-frame clones, with some not included. The sample holds 180,000 or so clones, more than 80% seen once. Trimming shortened V by 1 base and J by 7 bases, and 14 bases separated the two germline ends. The germline V gene has CDR1 MNHEY and CDR2 SMNVEV (reference sequence). CDR3 length: 16 residues. Sample: PBMCs or T cells enriched from blood (not recorded which). This chain joins TRBV27 and TRBJ1-6; D unresolved. The sequence derives from a man aged 40-49 years who had recovered from COVID-19. For the CDR3, the DNA is TGTGCCAGCAGTTTATTCGCGGTCATTGACAATTCACCCCTCCACTTT. It specifies CASSLFAVIDNSPLHF.